This T cell receptor beta chain was captured by sequencing in a study of T cell changes during pregnancy in multiple sclerosis. The table came from immunoSEQ multiplex PCR; TCRdb's copy has only in-frame clones and leaves some out. The data show under 50,000 clones, about 90% seen once. Unmatched junction bases numbered 8, after V lost 5 bases and J lost 6 bases. The CDR3 is 16 residues long. Germline values: CDR1 MNHEY, CDR2 SMNVEV (reference sequence). Sequenced material: CD8+ T cells from peripheral blood mononuclear cells, taken before pregnancy. The TCR was taken from a female donor with multiple sclerosis, enrolled in a pregnancy study. The rearrangement links TRBV27 to TRBJ2-1; 12 bases are a match to TRBD2. CDR3 protein: CASSPGLAGWGNEQFF. CDR3 bases: TGTGCCAGCAGTCCGGGACTAGCGGGTTGGGGCAATGAGCAGTTCTTC.